This T cell receptor (beta chain) appears in the sequencing data of a study of T cells in Graves' hyperthyroidism and ophthalmopathy. This clonotype occurred many times. Authors of the study amplified TCR beta CDR3 regions from RNA transcripts. When the TCR CDR3 underwent first-round RT-PCR, the HTBI primer set was used. Via MiXCR, TCRdb re-called the multiplex PCR reads, giving one row per CDR3 protein. The sample shows some 200,000 distinct CDR3 sequences, more than 15% of them seen only once. Patients aged 18 to 65 with hyperthyroidism were newly diagnosed, with duration under 2 months. Per germline, CDR1 MNHNS and CDR2 SASEGT. The CDR3 length is 11 residues. V gave up 4 bases and J gave up 8 bases, with 7 bases separating them.

Material: blood. This TCR derives from a middle-aged man with Graves' hyperthyroidism. The J gene is TRBJ2-3, the V gene TRBV6-1; D is undetermined. The CDR3 region is CASSAQSTQYF. The CDR3 nucleotides read TGTGCCAGCAGTGCGCAGAGTACGCAGTATTTT.